These 21 T cell receptor beta chains came from one sample sequenced in a study of graft-versus-host responses after intestinal transplantation. Using immunoSEQ multiplex PCR, the repertoire was profiled, and TCRdb retains in-frame clones only, with some absent. The sample yields tens of thousands of clones, 75% to 90% seen once. Their antigen targets remain unknown. The sequencing here drew on unstimulated CD8+ T cells sorted from spleen or lymph node cells, taken before intestinal transplant. The receptors derive from a human donor who received an intestinal transplant.

V and J are TRBV6-5 and TRBJ1-3; 7 positions match TRBD1. V lost 5 bases to trimming and J lost 1 base; unmatched junction nucleotides: 5. The CDR3 runs 15 residues. Per the germline V gene, CDR1 is MNHEY and CDR2 is SVGAGI. The CDR3 sequence: CASSHRTGSGNTIYF. The CDR3 DNA reads TGTGCCAGCAGTCACCGGACAGGTTCTGGAAACACCATATATTTT.

The chain recombines TRBV9 with TRBJ1-1; a weak D match, TRBD1 (5 bases). V was pared by 0 bases and J by 6 bases, with 15 bases between. The CDR3 contains 15 residues. Germline CDR1 SGDLS, CDR2 YYNGEE. CDR3 in DNA: TGTGCCAGCAGCGTAGGTCAGGGAAGCAGGGCTGAAGCTTTCTTT. This translates into CASSVGQGSRAEAFF.

The V and J genes are TRBV7-3 and TRBJ2-3; 11 nucleotides align to TRBD2. Germline trimming cut 5 bases from V and 2 bases from J; bases unmatched to any gene: 6. The CDR3 sequence is 16 residues long. The V gene's germline CDR1 is SGHTA and CDR2 FQGTGA. CDR3 amino acids: CASSAGLAATTDTQYF. The CDR3 region has the DNA TGTGCCAGCAGCGCGGGACTAGCGGCAACCACAGATACGCAGTATTTT. Together with reference TRBV7-3 and TRBJ2-3, the CDR3 gives the full variable domain: GAGVSQTPSNKVTEKGKYVELRCDPISGHTALYWYRQSLGQGPEFLIYFQGTGAADDSGLPNDRFFAVRPEGSVSTLKIQRTERGDSAVYLCASSAGLAATTDTQYFGPGTRLTVL.

In this sample, this clone turned up a few times. The chain recombines TRBV7-9 with TRBJ2-7; no definite D call. The V end was cut by 5 bases, the J end by 0 bases, with 14 bases between. The CDR3 extends over 15 amino acids. Per germline, CDR1 SEHNR and CDR2 FQNEAQ (reference sequence). The chain's CDR3 is CASSTFWPSSYEQYF. The CDR3 coding sequence is TGTGCCAGCAGCACCTTTTGGCCAAGCTCCTACGAGCAGTACTTC.

This clone was detected a few times. Other DNA sequences in the sample encode the same CDR3. The rearrangement links TRBV27 to TRBJ2-3; D unresolved. Germline values: CDR1 MNHEY, CDR2 SMNVEV (reference sequence). Trimming removed 5 bases from V and 6 bases from J, with 6 bases in between. The CDR3 sequence is 11 residues long. CDR3 in DNA: TGTGCCAGCAGTCTCGGCGATACGCAGTATTTT. As protein: CASSLGDTQYF.

The table lists this clone with a count of one. The chain recombines TRBV6-1 with TRBJ1-2; D uncertain. Deletions cut 2 bases from V and 7 bases from J, with 14 bases between. Germline V gene sequence: CDR1 MNHNS, CDR2 SASEGT. There are 14 residues in the CDR3. This chain's CDR3 is CASSEMGRWSGYTF. CDR3 nucleotide sequence: TGTGCCAGCAGTGAAATGGGGAGATGGAGTGGCTACACCTTC.

The chain recombines TRBV7-9 with TRBJ2-3; a possible D gene is TRBD2 (5 bases). This CDR3 has 15 residues. Per germline, CDR1 SEHNR and CDR2 FQNEAQ (reference sequence). V shed 8 bases and J shed 2 bases, with 17 bases lying between them. The CDR3 DNA sequence: TGTGCCAGCGGAGGAAACTTGCTAACCACAGATACGCAGTATTTT. Amino acids: CASGGNLLTTDTQYF.

This chain joins TRBV10-2 and TRBJ2-5, with TRBD2 matching 8 bases. The CDR3 sequence is 15 residues long. With V trimmed by 6 bases and J by 1 base, 7 bases remained unmatched. Germline CDR1 WSHSY, CDR2 SAAADI. CDR3 sequence: CASRGPTSVQETQYF. In DNA form, the CDR3 reads TGCGCCAGCAGGGGGCCGACTAGCGTCCAAGAGACCCAGTACTTC.

This clone came up once. This chain connects TRBV18 to TRBJ2-5; D ambiguous. The V gene's germline CDR1 is KGHSH and CDR2 LQKENI. The CDR3 totals 14 residues. The V and J ends lost 2 bases and 6 bases respectively, with 13 bases between them. This chain's CDR3 is CASSPWKVLKTQYF. The DNA for the CDR3 is TGTGCCAGCTCACCATGGAAGGTTTTGAAGACCCAGTACTTC.

The CDR3 DNA sequence: TGTGCCAGTAGTATAGCAGGGGGTGGCTATGGCTACACCTTC. It encodes CASSIAGGGYGYTF. The chain carries TRBV19 and TRBJ1-2, with 7 nucleotides matching TRBD1. J gave up 4 bases and V 1 base, and 3 bases lay outside the gene matches. The CDR3 length is 14 residues. Germline CDR1 reads LNHDA; CDR2 reads SQIVND (reference sequence). The full variable domain, completed using reference TRBV19 and TRBJ1-2, is DGGITQSPKYLFRKEGQNVTLSCEQNLNHDAMYWYRQDPGQGLRLIYYSQIVNDFQKGDIAEGYSVSREKKESFPLTVTSAQKNPTAFYLCASSIAGGGYGYTFGSGTRLTVV.

J is TRBJ2-1 and V is TRBV5-4; D perhaps matches TRBD2 (7 bases). Trimming shortened V by 4 bases and J by 6 bases, and 17 bases separated the two germline ends. The CDR3 length is 15 residues. CDR1 and CDR2 from the germline V gene are SGHNT and YYREEE (reference sequence). CDR3 nucleotides: TGTGCCAGCAGCAATGAGGGGGGGAGCCCCAATGAGCAGTTCTTC. This sequence encodes CASSNEGGSPNEQFF. Full variable domain (remainder filled in from reference TRBV5-4 and TRBJ2-1): ETGVTQSPTHLIKTRGQQVTLRCSSQSGHNTVSWYQQALGQGPQFIFQYYREEENGRGNFPPRFSGLQFPNYSSELNVNALELDDSALYLCASSNEGGSPNEQFFGPGTRLTVL.

J is TRBJ2-2 and V is TRBV19; the D is unclear. Per germline, CDR1 LNHDA and CDR2 SQIVND (reference sequence). The CDR3 loop spans 14 amino acids. The germline V and J ends were trimmed by 1 base and 6 bases, with 9 bases remaining between them. The CDR3 protein is CASSIVGGSGELFF. Written as DNA, the CDR3 is TGTGCCAGTAGTATAGTGGGCGGATCCGGGGAGCTGTTTTTT.

The CDR3 DNA reads TGTGCCAGCAGCTTACTTGTAGGCAGGGGCATGGGTGGCGACTATGGCTACACCTTC. As protein: CASSLLVGRGMGGDYGYTF. V gene TRBV7-6 combines with J gene TRBJ1-2; TRBD1 is a possible D gene (6 bases). The CDR3 sequence is 19 residues long. The germline gives CDR1 SGHVS, CDR2 FNYEAQ. V dropped 2 bases and J dropped 3 bases, with 25 bases sitting between them.

This clone was observed a few times. The chain carries TRBV6-5 and TRBJ2-5, with D unresolved. Trimming removed 0 bases at V and 7 bases at J, with 18 bases between. The CDR3 consists of 16 residues. Germline loops: CDR1 MNHEY, CDR2 SVGAGI. CDR3 protein: CASSYSFGGFHTTQYF. In nucleotides, the CDR3 is TGTGCCAGCAGTTACTCGTTTGGTGGCTTCCACACGACCCAGTACTTC.

The chain is built from TRBV5-1 and TRBJ2-7, with unresolved D. The germline gives CDR1 SGHRS, CDR2 YFSETQ. The V and J ends lost 0 bases and 0 bases respectively, with 7 bases between them. CDR3 size: 14 residues. The CDR3 is CASSLVYHSYEQYF. DNA of the CDR3: TGCGCCAGCAGCTTGGTTTACCACTCCTACGAGCAGTACTTC.

The V gene is TRBV7-9, the J gene TRBJ2-5; TRBD1 matches at 10 bases. Germline CDR1 and CDR2: SEHNR and FQNEAQ (reference sequence). Losses at the gene ends were 8 bases for V and 4 bases for J; bases not matched to a gene: 4. This CDR3 spans 13 amino acids. The CDR3 region is CASFGDRGETQYF. The CDR3, as DNA: TGTGCCAGCTTCGGGGACAGGGGAGAGACCCAGTACTTC. Drawing the rest from reference TRBV7-9 and TRBJ2-5, the complete variable domain is DTGVSQNPRHKITKRGQNVTFRCDPISEHNRLYWYRQTLGQGPEFLTYFQNEAQLEKSRLLSDRFSAERPKGSFSTLEIQRTEQGDSAMYLCASFGDRGETQYFGPGTRLLVL.

CDR3 amino acids: CASSVGDRGPSHSGNTIYF. CDR3 DNA: TGTGCCAGCAGCGTAGGGGACAGGGGCCCCTCTCACTCTGGAAACACCATATATTTT. The rearrangement uses TRBV9 and TRBJ1-3, with TRBD1 matching over 10 bases. CDR3 length: 19 amino acids. The J segment lost 0 bases and the V segment lost 0 bases, leaving 9 bases of the junction unmatched. In germline, CDR1 is SGDLS, CDR2 YYNGEE.

This rearrangement joins TRBV2 to TRBJ1-4; TRBD1 agrees at 12 bases. Germline V CDR1 and CDR2: SNHLY, FYNNEI. The V gene end was trimmed by 3 bases and the J gene end by 8 bases; junction bases not matched to a gene: 7. The CDR3 runs 16 residues. The CDR3 coding sequence is TGTGCCAGCAGTGAGCGGGACAGGGGGCTTGAGGAAAAACTGTTTTTT. As protein: CASSERDRGLEEKLFF.

J is TRBJ1-2 and V is TRBV13; D gene unclear. V lost 3 bases and J lost 1, with 6 bases in between. Germline assignment: CDR1 PRHDT and CDR2 FYEKMQ (reference sequence). The CDR3 is 13 residues long. As DNA, the CDR3 is TGTGCCAGCAGCTTCGACTATAACTATGGCTACACCTTC. Protein: CASSFDYNYGYTF.

This clone was observed once. This chain links TRBV6-6 with TRBJ2-1, with D perhaps matching TRBD1 (5 bases). Germline V gives CDR1 MNHNY, CDR2 SVGAGI (reference sequence). V lost 10 bases, J lost 7 bases, and 14 bases lay in between. This CDR3 has 12 amino acids. The CDR3 sequence is CATWSPGNEQFF. DNA of the CDR3: TGTGCCACCTGGTCGCCAGGGAATGAGCAGTTCTTC.

The rearrangement joins TRBV9 to TRBJ2-7; 8 bases are shared with TRBD2. Germline V gene data show CDR1 as SGDLS and CDR2 as YYNGEE. V lost 4 bases to trimming and J lost 6 bases; unmatched junction nucleotides: 9. The CDR3 runs to 14 residues. CDR3 nucleotides: TGTGCCAGCAGCCCCTCGGGGGGGCCGAGCGAGCAGTACTTC. This encodes CASSPSGGPSEQYF.